This T cell receptor beta chain was captured in a study of blood T cell repertoires in COVID-19. Looking at the study overall: Samples came from the United States, Italy and Spain, spanning acute and convalescent COVID-19. Sample material is recorded as cDNA or gDNA derived from T cells, B-cell-depleted T cells, or PBMCs.

Germline V CDR1 and CDR2: LNHNV, YYDKDF (reference sequence). V gave up 0 bases and J gave up 1 base, with 9 bases separating them. The CDR3 loop spans 15 amino acids. Original data processing: Researchers report that nucleated cell counts were estimated from reference gene primer amplification. Measured with immunoSEQ multiplex PCR; TCRdb has only the in-frame clones, and not every one. The V and J calls and clone size were taken over from that table, and D and trimming were inferred from the DNA. The sample lists 230,000 or so clones, around 84% occurring once. The chain employs TRBV15 and TRBJ1-1; D call uncertain. Material: peripheral blood. The TCR originated in a woman in her thirties or forties who had recovered from COVID-19. CDR3 region: CATSRDYPGNTEAFF. CDR3 DNA: TGTGCCACCAGCAGAGATTATCCAGGGAACACTGAAGCTTTCTTT.